What follows describes a single TCR beta chain. This entry belongs to a study of T-cell memory formation after mild COVID-19. TCRdb passed the 5' RACE reads through MiXCR, listing each CDR3 protein once. The sample contains approximately 480,000 distinct CDR3 sequences, 15% to 20% of which appear only once. The CDR3 covers 15 residues. Germline CDR1 is SGHVS and CDR2 is FQNEAQ. V lost 5 bases to trimming and J lost 4 bases; unmatched junction nucleotides: 5. V gene TRBV7-8 combines with J gene TRBJ2-3, with 11 bases lining up with TRBD1. The sequenced material came from PBMCs or a T cell subset sorted from them (not recorded which). The receptor's source is an adult woman who had mild COVID-19 (a few samples of this study predate the infection). Cell type and time point are not known. The CDR3 coding sequence is TGTGCCAGCAGCACCCGGGACAGGGGGGCAGATACGCAGTATTTT. Translating gives CASSTRDRGADTQYF.